These 7 T cell receptor beta chains share one sample of origin, sequenced in a study of T cells in Graves' hyperthyroidism and ophthalmopathy (dated 2019 in TCRdb). Libraries came from multiplex PCR. Sequencing used an Illumina HiSeq 2000. TCR beta CDR3 regions were amplified from RNA transcripts. The TCR CDR3 was subjected to a first round of RT-PCR using the HTBI primer set and the Qiagen OneStep RT-PCR kit. The raw public reads went through TCRdb reprocessing: fastp at Q25, MiXCR clone calling, in-frame beta chains kept. Every distinct CDR3 protein forms one entry, paired with its most common genes and DNA. The table for this sample lists approximately 380,000 distinct CDR3 sequences; over 12% of them were counted only once. The ten largest make up approximately 27% of the sample. The sample consisted of blood. The origin of the receptors is a man between 50 and 59 years old with Graves' ophthalmopathy.

Ten or more counts support this clonotype. The chain employs TRBV12-3 or TRBV12-4 and TRBJ1-1; D is uncertain. Trimming left V 1 base short and J 5 bases short, with 8 bases between. The CDR3 runs to 13 residues. The CDR3 coding sequence is TGTGCCAGCAGTTTAGGCCCCTGGACTGAAGCTTTCTTT. This sequence encodes CASSLGPWTEAFF.

The J gene is TRBJ2-3, the V gene TRBV10-2, with D possibly being TRBD2 (6 bases). Trimming stripped 7 bases from V and 7 bases from J, with 15 bases between. From germline, CDR1 is WSHSY and CDR2 SAAADI. The CDR3 consists of 13 residues. The CDR3 DNA is TGCGCCAGCAAGCCTGAGGGACTTAATACGCAGTATTTT. Amino acid sequence: CASKPEGLNTQYF.

This clonotype was counted many times. The V gene is TRBV12-3 or TRBV12-4, the J gene TRBJ2-2; maybe TRBD1 (6 bases). V was pared by 6 bases and J by 0 bases, with 11 bases between. The CDR3 sequence is 15 residues long. The CDR3 protein is CASRIGQPNTGELFF. CDR3 DNA sequence: TGTGCCAGCAGAATCGGACAGCCGAACACCGGGGAGCTGTTTTTT.

The V call is TRBV5-1, the J call TRBJ2-6; either TRBD1 or TRBD2 may supply D (6 bases each). CDR3 length: 17 amino acids. In germline, CDR1 is SGHRS, CDR2 YFSETQ. V was shortened by 0 bases and J by 4 bases, with 14 bases between the two germline ends. The CDR3: CASSLATGAPGANVLTF. The DNA for the CDR3 is TGCGCCAGCAGCTTGGCCACGGGGGCGCCGGGGGCCAACGTCCTGACTTTC.

Ten or more counts support this clonotype. V usage is TRBV20-1 and J usage is TRBJ1-1; 8 bases match TRBD1. V dropped 6 bases and J dropped 3; count of bases not matched to a gene: 6. Germline V gene data show CDR1 as DFQATT and CDR2 as SNEGSKA (reference sequence). There are 13 residues in the CDR3. CDR3 in amino acids: CSAARQGHTEAFF. In DNA form, the CDR3 reads TGCAGTGCCGCGCGACAGGGGCACACTGAAGCTTTCTTT.

This clonotype was detected only a few times. This may come from a read error, since a much larger clone is one base off. The chain recombines TRBV5-1 with TRBJ1-1, with TRBD1 matching over 10 bases. Per germline, CDR1 SGHRS and CDR2 YFSETQ. V shed 1 base, J shed 4 bases, and the junction held 10 bases outside the gene matches. The CDR3 runs to 17 residues. This chain's CDR3 is CASSLTGPGQGSTEAFF. In nucleotides, the CDR3 is TGCGCCAGCAGCTTGACCGGTCCGGGACAGGGGAGCACTGAAGCTTTCTTT.

In its sample, this clonotype was seen many times. The V and J genes are TRBV13 and TRBJ2-7; the match to TRBD2 covers 10 bases. CDR1 is PRHDT and CDR2 is FYEKMQ in the germline V gene (reference sequence). The CDR3 contains 15 residues. The J segment lost 6 bases and the V segment lost 0 bases, leaving 5 bases of the junction unmatched. CDR3: CASSLGVAGGREQYF. The CDR3 DNA sequence: TGTGCCAGCAGCTTAGGGGTAGCGGGAGGTCGCGAGCAGTACTTC.